These 11 T cell receptor beta chains share one sample of origin, sequenced in a study of OX40 agonist ivuxolimab in advanced cancers. Library method: the immunoSEQ multiplex PCR assay. The table was pulled from immuneACCESS by TCRdb, which kept in-frame rearrangements only. Such tables lose some clones; where checked, under half of the loss comes from unresolved V genes, and the rest has no known cause. The sample table holds 70,000 to 95,000 clones, of which around 90% were seen once. 1% to 1.3% of the sample is taken by the ten largest. Source: CD4+ or CD8+ T cells sorted from blood, taken in a trial of the OX40 agonist ivuxolimab. The receptors here all came from an adult with an advanced solid tumor such as melanoma, head and neck, liver or kidney cancer.

The gene calls are TRBV4-1 and TRBJ2-1, with 13 positions matching TRBD2. V lost 0 bases to trimming and J lost 6 bases; unmatched junction nucleotides: 2. This CDR3 region has 16 residues. Germline-derived CDR1 and CDR2 are MGHRA and YSYEKL. Here the CDR3 reads CASSQDRTSGGNEQFF. CDR3 nucleotide sequence: TGCGCCAGCAGCCAAGACCGGACTAGCGGGGGCAATGAGCAGTTCTTC.

The CDR3 sequence: CASRKAEPGAGEVRQPQHF. The CDR3 nucleotides read TGTGCCAGCAGAAAAGCTGAGCCAGGGGCAGGGGAAGTAAGACAGCCCCAGCATTTT. The J gene is TRBJ1-5, the V gene TRBV21-1; the D call in the table, TRBD1, was not verified against the DNA. TRBV21-1 is deemed a pseudogene. The CDR3 has 19 residues.

The chain is built from TRBV9 and TRBJ2-7; 7 bases map to TRBD2. Germline CDR1 reads SGDLS; CDR2 reads YYNGEE. Germline trimming cut 4 bases from V and 1 base from J; bases unmatched to any gene: 5. The CDR3 contains 14 residues. The CDR3 DNA reads TGTGCCAGCAGCCCATCTAGCGGATCCTACGAGCAGTACTTC. It translates to CASSPSSGSYEQYF.

V usage is TRBV14 and J usage is TRBJ1-1; no firm D call. Germline CDR1 SGHDN, CDR2 FVKESK. The V end was cut by 2 bases, the J end by 4 bases, with 8 bases between. There are 13 residues in the CDR3. The CDR3 spells CASSQSSVTEAFF. CDR3 nucleotides: TGTGCCAGCAGCCAATCCTCCGTCACTGAAGCTTTCTTT.

This clone was recorded only once. This rearrangement joins TRBV19 to TRBJ1-5; D perhaps matches TRBD1 (5 bases). V was shortened by 3 bases and J by 7 bases, with 16 bases between the two germline ends. The CDR3 runs to 15 residues. The germline V gene encodes CDR1 LNHDA and CDR2 SQIVND (reference sequence). This chain's CDR3 is CASSMQGGAGQPQHF. DNA of the CDR3: TGTGCCAGTAGTATGCAGGGAGGGGCCGGGCAGCCCCAGCATTTT. Full variable domain (rest looked up from reference TRBV19 and TRBJ1-5): DGGITQSPKYLFRKEGQNVTLSCEQNLNHDAMYWYRQDPGQGLRLIYYSQIVNDFQKGDIAEGYSVSREKKESFPLTVTSAQKNPTAFYLCASSMQGGAGQPQHFGDGTRLSIL.

The V and J genes are TRBV5-8 and TRBJ2-7; D is unresolved. Per the germline V gene, CDR1 is SGHTS and CDR2 is YDEGEE. CDR3 length equals 11 residues. Trimming shortened V by 4 bases and J by 3 bases, and 5 bases separated the two germline ends. CDR3 coding DNA: TGTGCCAGCAGCCCGGTCTACGAGCAGTACTTC. Its protein product is CASSPVYEQYF.

The CDR3 loop reads CASCSNGKQETQYF. DNA for the CDR3: TGTGCCAGCTGCTCCAATGGGAAACAAGAGACCCAGTACTTC. The V gene is TRBV28, the J gene TRBJ2-5; no definite D call. The CDR3 is made up of 14 amino acids. V was cut by 8 bases and J by 2 bases, with 15 bases left in between. In germline, CDR1 is MDHEN, CDR2 SYDVKM. The variable domain in full, with the rest retrieved from reference TRBV28 and TRBJ2-5, is DVKVTQSSRYLVKRTGEKVFLECVQDMDHENMFWYRQDPGLGLRLIYFSYDVKMKEKGDIPEGYSVSREKKERFSLILESASTNQTSMYLCASCSNGKQETQYFGPGTRLLVL.

The V and J genes are TRBV6-5 and TRBJ2-5; TRBD1 or TRBD2 may be the D gene (5 bases each). The DNA end lines up better with TRBJ2-7; the J call may be wrong. The CDR3 is 15 residues long. The germline CDR1 and CDR2 sequences are MNHEY and SVGAGI. The CDR3 loop is CASSYSRDGIYEQYF. DNA of the CDR3: TGTGCCAGCAGTTACTCCCGGGACGGGATCTACGAGCAGTACTTC.

This clone was observed once. This rearrangement joins TRBV28 to TRBJ1-1, with 7 bases that match TRBD1. Germline V gene sequence: CDR1 MDHEN, CDR2 SYDVKM. This CDR3 contains 15 residues. The V segment lost 4 bases and the J segment 5 bases; nucleotides outside the gene matches: 10. CDR3 DNA sequence: TGTGCCAGCAGTTCAGGGGGACAAGGTAGGACTGAAGCTTTCTTT. Amino acid sequence: CASSSGGQGRTEAFF.

J is TRBJ2-4 and V is TRBV6-6; 8 bases agree with TRBD1. This CDR3 contains 14 residues. V was pared by 5 bases and J by 5 bases, with 5 bases of the junction left unmatched. Germline CDR1 MNHNY, CDR2 SVGAGI (reference sequence). CDR3 protein: CASSRTGTQNIQYF. DNA for the CDR3: TGTGCCAGCAGTCGGACAGGGACTCAAAACATTCAGTACTTC.

This CDR3 reads CASRTGTGGDSNQPQHF. In DNA form, the CDR3 reads TGTGCCAGTAGGACCGGGACAGGGGGTGATAGCAATCAGCCCCAGCATTTT. V gene TRBV19 combines with J gene TRBJ1-5; the match to TRBD1 covers 11 bases. V trimming: 6 bases; J trimming: 0 bases; junction bases outside the gene matches: 7. The CDR3 sequence is 17 residues long. Germline V CDR1 and CDR2: LNHDA, SQIVND (reference sequence).